The 24 T cell receptor beta chains listed next were all sequenced from one sample in a study of long-term antiretroviral therapy in people with HIV. Version v3.0 of the immunoSEQ assay ran at survey level. This table comes from immunoSEQ multiplex PCR, and its TCRdb copy is limited to in-frame clones, with some not included. The profile shows over 15,000 clones, approximately 82% of them singletons. This specimen was unsorted PBMCs, taken 0.5 years before starting antiretroviral therapy. All receptors derive from a woman aged 45-60 years with HIV.

This clone was observed a few times. The chain is built from TRBV5-1 and TRBJ1-2; D remains ambiguous. The CDR3 is made up of 15 amino acids. Trimming removed 4 bases from V and 0 bases from J, with 13 bases in between. Germline loops: CDR1 SGHRS, CDR2 YFSETQ. CDR3: CASSPGSQANYGYTF. CDR3 in DNA: TGCGCCAGCAGCCCCGGGAGCCAAGCTAACTATGGCTACACCTTC.

The chain joins TRBV18 to TRBJ2-7; D might be TRBD1 (5 bases). The germline V gene encodes CDR1 KGHSH and CDR2 LQKENI. V shed 3 bases and J shed 3 bases, with 9 bases lying between them. The CDR3 has 13 residues. This CDR3 reads CASSPSQGYEQYV. Written as DNA, the CDR3 is TGTGCCAGCTCACCGTCCCAGGGCTACGAGCAGTACGTC.

This sequence joins TRBV7-9 and TRBJ1-4; D unresolved. Germline lookup yields CDR1 SEHNR and CDR2 FQNEAQ (reference sequence). The length of the CDR3 is 16 residues. The V end lost 4 bases, the J end lost 3 bases, and 15 bases lay between the germline ends. The CDR3 coding sequence is TGTGCCAGCAGCTCGGGCCTGAGTACGGCTAATGAAAAACTGTTTTTT. This translates into CASSSGLSTANEKLFF.

The chain carries TRBV7-9 and TRBJ2-1; D perhaps matches TRBD2 (6 bases). CDR1 and CDR2 (germline): SEHNR, FQNEAQ (reference sequence). V was cut by 5 bases and J by 3 bases, with 17 bases left in between. This CDR3 comprises 16 residues. CDR3 amino acids: CASSPVSPGLYNEQFF. The CDR3 coding sequence is TGTGCCAGCAGCCCAGTATCCCCGGGACTCTACAATGAGCAGTTCTTC.

This sequence joins TRBV27 and TRBJ2-2; D is perhaps TRBD2 (6 bases). CDR1 is MNHEY, CDR2 SMNVEV, per germline (reference sequence). Trimming left V 2 bases short and J 0 bases short, with 13 bases between. The CDR3 covers 17 residues. In DNA form, the CDR3 reads TGTGCCAGCAGTTTAACGGGGGTGGATTCGAACACCGGGGAGCTGTTTTTT. Protein product: CASSLTGVDSNTGELFF.

V is TRBV9 and J is TRBJ2-2, with 13 bases lining up with TRBD2. Germline trimming cut 4 bases from V and 1 base from J; bases unmatched to any gene: 7. The length of the CDR3 is 18 residues. In germline, CDR1 is SGDLS, CDR2 YYNGEE. The CDR3 is CASSPGLAGPMNTGELFF. CDR3 in DNA: TGTGCCAGCAGCCCGGGACTAGCGGGGCCAATGAACACCGGGGAGCTGTTTTTT.

This clone was detected only a few times. The chain carries TRBV5-6 and TRBJ1-2; maybe TRBD1 (5 bases). CDR3 length: 15 residues. V lost 2 bases and J 7 bases, leaving 18 bases between the germline ends. The germline gives CDR1 SGHDT, CDR2 YYEEEE. The CDR3 region is CASSFPPYRTLGYTF. For the CDR3, the DNA is TGTGCCAGCAGCTTCCCCCCGTACAGGACCCTTGGCTACACCTTC.

The chain uses TRBV7-8 and TRBJ1-5; TRBD1 aligns across 7 bases. V trimming: 1 base; J trimming: 3 bases; junction bases outside the gene matches: 6. This CDR3 is 16 amino acids long. From germline, CDR1 is SGHVS and CDR2 FQNEAQ. CDR3 amino acids: CASSLEGALFNQPQHF. The CDR3 bases are TGTGCCAGCAGCTTAGAGGGGGCCCTATTCAATCAGCCCCAGCATTTT.

CDR3 in DNA: TGTGCCAGCAGTAATAGCGGGGGATACGAGCAGTACTTC. Protein product: CASSNSGGYEQYF. This chain connects TRBV11-2 to TRBJ2-7; 9 bases map to TRBD2. This CDR3 spans 13 amino acids. Per the germline V gene, CDR1 is SGHAT and CDR2 is FQNNGV. V shed 6 bases and J 4 bases; nucleotides not matched to a gene: 4.

The J gene is TRBJ2-2, the V gene TRBV9; D not resolved. This CDR3 has 13 amino acids. Deletions cut 0 bases from V and 4 bases from J, with 4 bases between. Germline V gives CDR1 SGDLS, CDR2 YYNGEE. As DNA, the CDR3 is TGTGCCAGCAGCGTAGAGAGCACCGGGGAGCTGTTTTTT. Protein: CASSVESTGELFF.

The sample holds a few counts of this clone. V is TRBV18 and J is TRBJ2-3, with a possible D match to TRBD2 (7 bases). Between the trimmed V and J ends, which lost 2 bases and 3 bases, there was a span of 12 bases. This CDR3 region has 15 residues. CDR1 KGHSH and CDR2 LQKENI come from the germline V gene. CDR3 region: CASSPGRGGTDTQYF. As DNA, the CDR3 is TGTGCCAGCTCACCAGGCAGGGGAGGGACAGATACGCAGTATTTT.

This chain joins TRBV10-3 and TRBJ1-1; D ambiguous. The CDR3 has 13 amino acids. V was trimmed by 1 base and J by 0 bases, leaving 3 bases between them. Germline V CDR1 and CDR2: ENHRY, SYGVKD. The CDR3 DNA is TGTGCCATCAGTGAGTATATGAACACTGAAGCTTTCTTT. Protein product: CAISEYMNTEAFF.

V gene TRBV12-5 combines with J gene TRBJ1-4; 8 nucleotides match TRBD1. CDR1 is LGHNT and CDR2 is FRNRAP in the germline V gene. CDR3 size: 14 residues. Trimming took 0 bases from V and 8 from J; bases not matched to a gene: 2. The CDR3 region is CASGLVQGGEKLFF. CDR3 coding DNA: TGTGCTAGTGGTTTGGTACAGGGGGGCGAAAAACTGTTTTTT.

The rearrangement uses TRBV5-1 and TRBJ2-3, with 9 positions matching TRBD1. Per the germline V gene, CDR1 is SGHRS and CDR2 is YFSETQ. The CDR3 has 15 amino acids. V was pared by 4 bases and J by 6 bases, with 9 bases of the junction left unmatched. Here the CDR3 reads CASSGTGGASDTQYF. The CDR3 DNA is TGCGCCAGCAGCGGTACAGGGGGCGCATCTGATACGCAGTATTTT.

The chain has TRBV6-5 and TRBJ1-1; D is unclear. CDR1 is MNHEY and CDR2 is SVGAGI in the germline V gene. This CDR3 has 12 residues. Trimming pared 0 bases from V and 10 bases from J, leaving 9 bases between. CDR3 in DNA: TGTGCCAGCAGTTACTCGGGAGTTGGAGCTTTCTTT. This translates into CASSYSGVGAFF.

The chain recombines TRBV7-8 with TRBJ1-2, with a possible D match to TRBD1 (6 bases). The CDR3 runs 13 residues. Per the germline V gene, CDR1 is SGHVS and CDR2 is FQNEAQ. The V and J ends lost 8 bases and 6 bases respectively, with 16 bases between them. Here the CDR3 reads CASDQGRFDGYTF. As DNA, the CDR3 is TGTGCCAGCGACCAGGGGAGATTTGATGGCTACACCTTC. The full variable domain, rest sourced from reference TRBV7-8 and TRBJ1-2, is GAGVSQSPRYKVAKRGQDVALRCDPISGHVSLFWYQQALGQGPEFLTYFQNEAQLDKSGLPSDRFFAERPEGSVSTLKIQRTQQEDSAVYLCASDQGRFDGYTFGSGTRLTVV.

This chain connects TRBV6-5 to TRBJ1-1; no definite D call. CDR1 and CDR2 (germline): MNHEY, SVGAGI. The CDR3 loop spans 11 amino acids. V lost 7 bases to trimming and J lost 5 bases, with 8 bases between them. The CDR3 DNA sequence: TGTGCCAGCACCCGGGGTACTGAAGCTTTCTTT. This encodes CASTRGTEAFF.

The chain has TRBV10-3 and TRBJ2-7, with 12 bases fitting TRBD2. V was clipped by 0 bases and J by 1 base; unmatched bases: 7. CDR3 length equals 18 residues. CDR1 is ENHRY and CDR2 is SYGVKD in the germline V gene. The CDR3 reads CAISESMTSGGGSYEQYV. The DNA of the CDR3 is TGTGCCATCAGTGAGTCGATGACTAGCGGGGGTGGTTCCTACGAGCAGTACGTC.

The chain is built from TRBV19 and TRBJ1-5; tentatively, D is TRBD1 (5 bases). Germline values: CDR1 LNHDA, CDR2 SQIVND (reference sequence). Trimming removed 7 bases from V and 5 bases from J, with 21 bases in between. The CDR3 sequence is 16 residues long. The CDR3 region is CASTLGRDGKDQPQHF. The CDR3, as DNA: TGTGCCAGTACCCTGGGCAGGGACGGGAAGGATCAGCCCCAGCATTTT.

This clone was seen a few times. V and J are TRBV6-5 and TRBJ2-1; TRBD1 or TRBD2 may be the D gene (5 bases each). V lost 6 bases and J 6 bases, leaving 15 bases between the germline ends. CDR3 length: 14 amino acids. Germline assignment: CDR1 MNHEY and CDR2 SVGAGI. Written as DNA, the CDR3 is TGTGCCAGCAGCCCCTTAATTGGGGGCAATGAGCAGTTCTTC. Protein product: CASSPLIGGNEQFF.

The V and J genes are TRBV2 and TRBJ2-7, with 9 bases lining up with TRBD2. This CDR3 spans 14 amino acids. Germline-derived CDR1 and CDR2 are SNHLY and FYNNEI. V was pared by 7 bases and J by 1 base, with 5 bases of the junction left unmatched. The CDR3 protein is CASTQTSGSYEQYF. CDR3 in DNA: TGTGCCAGCACCCAGACTAGCGGATCCTACGAGCAGTACTTC.

The chain combines TRBV7-6 with TRBJ2-5, with D perhaps given as TRBD1 or TRBD2 (6 bases each). The germline V gene encodes CDR1 SGHVS and CDR2 FNYEAQ. V was clipped by 4 bases and J by 5 bases, with 14 bases between them. The CDR3 has 14 residues. CDR3 protein: CASSSPLGGETQYF. The CDR3 bases are TGTGCCAGCAGCTCACCCTTAGGGGGGGAGACCCAGTACTTC.

The V and J genes are TRBV7-2 and TRBJ1-1, with no clear D. The CDR3 is 14 amino acids. Trimming cost V 3 bases and J 5 bases, with 13 bases left between them. The V gene's germline CDR1 is SGHTA and CDR2 FQGNSA. CDR3 sequence reads: CASSFGVYSTEAFF. CDR3 in DNA: TGTGCCAGCAGCTTCGGGGTATATAGTACTGAAGCTTTCTTT.

The V gene is TRBV15, the J gene TRBJ1-3, with D perhaps TRBD1 (6 bases). Trimming took 0 bases from V and 0 from J, leaving 12 bases between them. The germline V gene encodes CDR1 LNHNV and CDR2 YYDKDF (reference sequence). The CDR3 extends over 17 amino acids. The CDR3 region is CATSRDQQGFSGNTIYF. Here the CDR3 DNA reads TGTGCCACCAGCAGAGACCAACAGGGTTTCTCTGGAAACACCATATATTTT.